Each of the 28 T cell receptor beta chains below was sequenced from the same sample in a study of blood T cell repertoires in COVID-19. Measured with immunoSEQ multiplex PCR; TCRdb has only the in-frame clones, and not every one. The table records tens of thousands of clones, more than 60% of them present only once. Input material: peripheral blood. The receptors stem from a woman of 80 years or more with active or convalescent COVID-19.

V is TRBV19 and J is TRBJ2-7; 8 bases map to TRBD1. With V trimmed by 1 base and J by 3 bases, 2 bases remained unmatched. In germline, CDR1 is LNHDA, CDR2 SQIVND (reference sequence). This CDR3 is built from 14 residues. DNA for the CDR3: TGTGCCAGTAGTATAGGGACAGGGAACTACGAGCAGTACTTC. It translates to CASSIGTGNYEQYF.

The chain links TRBV28 to TRBJ1-6; the match to TRBD1 covers 8 bases. V dropped 3 bases and J dropped 7; count of bases not matched to a gene: 5. Germline loops: CDR1 MDHEN, CDR2 SYDVKM. This CDR3 is built from 15 residues. The CDR3 nucleotides read TGTGCCAGCAGTTTTAGGACAGGGTTCAATTCACCCCTCCACTTT. It is translated as CASSFRTGFNSPLHF.

The chain couples TRBV14 to TRBJ1-4; no clear D gene. The CDR3 is 15 amino acids. CDR1 is SGHDN, CDR2 FVKESK, per germline. V was cut by 0 bases and J by 10 bases, with 15 bases left in between. The CDR3 DNA reads TGTGCCAGCAGCCAAGAATGGGCCATTCAGGCAAAACTGTTTTTT. Translation gives CASSQEWAIQAKLFF.

The chain joins TRBV10-3 to TRBJ1-1, with D possibly matching TRBD1 (5 bases). CDR1 is ENHRY, CDR2 SYGVKD, per germline. This CDR3 region has 13 residues. V was shortened by 3 bases and J by 11 bases, with 16 bases between the two germline ends. The CDR3 is CAISDGDSHHAFF. The CDR3 nucleotides are TGTGCCATCAGTGATGGGGACTCCCACCACGCTTTCTTT.

Only a few counts were recorded for this clone. J is TRBJ1-1 and V is TRBV5-1; TRBD1 is a possible D gene (6 bases). The CDR3 is made up of 14 amino acids. V dropped 4 bases and J dropped 2 bases, with 12 bases sitting between them. Germline loops: CDR1 SGHRS, CDR2 YFSETQ. The CDR3 sequence is CASSPGTLNTEAFF. CDR3 DNA sequence: TGCGCCAGCAGCCCCGGGACACTTAACACTGAAGCTTTCTTT.

V gene TRBV5-1 combines with J gene TRBJ2-1, with 13 bases lining up with TRBD2. Germline CDR1 reads SGHRS; CDR2 reads YFSETQ. V dropped 0 bases and J dropped 6; count of bases not matched to a gene: 6. The CDR3 runs 17 residues. The chain's CDR3 is CASSLGGLAGYSNEQFF. DNA of the CDR3: TGCGCCAGCAGCTTGGGGGGACTAGCGGGGTACAGCAATGAGCAGTTCTTC. Full variable domain (remainder filled in from reference TRBV5-1 and TRBJ2-1): KAGVTQTPRYLIKTRGQQVTLSCSPISGHRSVSWYQQTPGQGLQFLFEYFSETQRNKGNFPGRFSGRQFSNSRSEMNVSTLELGDSALYLCASSLGGLAGYSNEQFFGPGTRLTVL.

The chain couples TRBV29-1 to TRBJ2-5; possibly TRBD1 for D (5 bases). The CDR3 sequence is 13 residues long. The germline V gene encodes CDR1 SQVTM and CDR2 ANQGSEA. Trimming took off 2 bases at V and 5 bases at J, with 12 bases between the two ends. CDR3 residues: CSVEQIPGETQYF. CDR3 nucleotide sequence: TGCAGCGTTGAACAGATTCCAGGGGAGACCCAGTACTTC.

This chain uses TRBV4-3 with TRBJ1-1, with a possible D match to TRBD1 (6 bases). V lost 0 bases to trimming and J lost 4 bases, with 9 bases between them. In germline, CDR1 is LGHNA, CDR2 YSLEER. This CDR3 is 14 amino acids long. CDR3 nucleotide sequence: TGCGCCAGCAGCCAAGAAGGCAGGGGCACTGAAGCTTTCTTT. Residues: CASSQEGRGTEAFF.

The CDR3 DNA is TGTGCCAGCAGTAGCGGACAGACCCAGTACTTC. Its translation is CASSSGQTQYF. The chain recombines TRBV12-3 or TRBV12-4 with TRBJ2-5; possibly TRBD2 for D (5 bases). V dropped 5 bases and J dropped 6 bases, with 7 bases sitting between them. This CDR3 is built from 11 residues.

The V gene is TRBV7-2, the J gene TRBJ1-4; maybe TRBD1 (6 bases). The CDR3 totals 17 residues. Germline V gene lookup returns CDR1 SGHTA and CDR2 FQGNSA. V was clipped by 5 bases and J by 3 bases, with 19 bases between them. The CDR3 sequence is CASSPWGRGSSNEKLFF. The CDR3 nucleotides are TGTGCCAGCAGCCCGTGGGGCAGGGGATCATCTAATGAAAAACTGTTTTTT.

This chain uses TRBV7-9 with TRBJ2-1; TRBD2 might be the D (6 bases). Germline V lookup: CDR1 SEHNR, CDR2 FQNEAQ (reference sequence). This CDR3 comprises 15 residues. Deletions cut 5 bases from V and 9 bases from J, with 20 bases between. In DNA form, the CDR3 reads TGTGCCAGCAGCCCTTATGGGGGGAGAAACGGTGAGCAGTTCTTC. Residues: CASSPYGGRNGEQFF.

The rearrangement uses TRBV27 and TRBJ2-5, with TRBD2 identical over 10 bases. Germline CDR1 is MNHEY and CDR2 is SMNVEV (reference sequence). Trimming at V came to 1 base and at J to 5 bases, leaving 7 bases not matched to a gene. The CDR3 spans 16 residues. The CDR3 DNA sequence: TGTGCCAGCAGTTTATGGGCTAGCGGGGGACGGGAGACCCAGTACTTC. Its protein is CASSLWASGGRETQYF.

This clone was picked up a small number of times. V is TRBV30 and J is TRBJ2-1; 9 bases map to TRBD2. The V gene end was trimmed by 0 bases and the J gene end by 2 bases; junction bases not matched to a gene: 2. Germline V gene lookup returns CDR1 GTSNPN and CDR2 SVGIG (reference sequence). This CDR3 has 15 amino acids. DNA for the CDR3: TGTGCCTGGAGTGTACCTAGCGGGGCCTACAATGAGCAGTTCTTC. Translated: CAWSVPSGAYNEQFF.

The chain couples TRBV5-6 to TRBJ2-7; D unclear. Trimming shortened V by 4 bases and J by 0 bases, and 11 bases separated the two germline ends. The length of the CDR3 is 14 residues. The germline CDR1 and CDR2 sequences are SGHDT and YYEEEE. Here the CDR3 reads CASSNTGSSYEQYF. CDR3 DNA: TGTGCCAGCAGCAACACCGGGTCCTCCTACGAGCAGTACTTC.

V is TRBV7-2 and J is TRBJ1-6; weak D call: TRBD1 (6 bases). The CDR3 runs to 16 residues. Trimming took 4 bases from V and 6 from J, leaving 16 bases between them. In germline, CDR1 is SGHTA, CDR2 FQGNSA. The CDR3 loop reads CASSSVVGQSNSPLHF. The CDR3 DNA is TGTGCCAGCAGCTCTGTGGTAGGACAGAGTAATTCACCCCTCCACTTT.

The rearrangement joins TRBV7-8 to TRBJ2-1, with D possibly TRBD2 on 5 matching bases. With 1 base removed from V and 8 bases from J, the gap between germline ends came to 9 bases. Germline V lookup: CDR1 SGHVS, CDR2 FQNEAQ. This CDR3 has 13 residues. The DNA for the CDR3 is TGTGCCAGCAGCTTAGTCCTAGCCTATGAGCAGTTCTTC. It encodes CASSLVLAYEQFF.

In the case of this clone: The sample carries other DNA sequences with the same CDR3. CDR3 in DNA: TGTGCCAGCAGTGAAAGAGTGGAGGGAAACACCATATATTTT. Residues: CASSERVEGNTIYF. The rearrangement uses TRBV2 and TRBJ1-3; D gene unclear. The germline CDR1 and CDR2 sequences are SNHLY and FYNNEI. The CDR3 is 14 amino acids. Between the trimmed V and J ends, which lost 2 bases and 4 bases, there was a span of 9 bases.

The chain is built from TRBV23-1 and TRBJ2-1; 7 bases align to TRBD2. TRBV23-1 is noted as an ORF with a role that remains uncertain. Germline trimming cut 8 bases from V and 0 bases from J; bases unmatched to any gene: 10. The CDR3 loop spans 16 amino acids. The CDR3 spells CASGPWGGHSYNEQFF. The CDR3 DNA follows: TGCGCCAGCGGCCCCTGGGGGGGTCACTCCTACAATGAGCAGTTCTTC.

The chain has TRBV5-5 and TRBJ1-2; 8 positions match TRBD1. Germline CDR1 and CDR2: SGHKS and YYEKEE (reference sequence). This CDR3 is 15 amino acids long. The ends lost 4 bases at V and 4 bases at J; junction bases unmatched: 9. In nucleotides, the CDR3 is TGTGCCAGCAGCCCGCAATTCGACAGGGGCTATGGCTACACCTTC. It translates to CASSPQFDRGYGYTF.

The rearrangement uses TRBV19 and TRBJ2-5; D may be TRBD1 (6 bases). The CDR3 is 14 residues long. Per germline, CDR1 LNHDA and CDR2 SQIVND (reference sequence). Trimming removed 0 bases from V and 5 bases from J, with 10 bases in between. The CDR3 protein is CASSIDNRAETQYF. The CDR3, as DNA: TGTGCCAGTAGTATAGACAACAGGGCCGAGACCCAGTACTTC.

This chain uses TRBV9 with TRBJ2-2; 9 bases align to TRBD2. V lost 1 base to trimming and J lost 0 bases; unmatched junction nucleotides: 7. The CDR3 consists of 18 residues. Looked up from germline, CDR1 is SGDLS and CDR2 is YYNGEE. The CDR3 reads CASSVRGRGGPNTGELFF. CDR3 DNA sequence: TGTGCCAGCAGCGTAAGAGGGCGGGGGGGCCCGAACACCGGGGAGCTGTTTTTT.

Here the CDR3 reads CASSAQAGAGADTQYF. CDR3 coding DNA: TGTGCCAGCAGCGCCCAAGCGGGGGCTGGGGCAGATACGCAGTATTTT. The rearrangement uses TRBV5-4 and TRBJ2-3; TRBD2 matches 8 bases. The CDR3 has 16 residues. The V gene's germline CDR1 is SGHNT and CDR2 YYREEE (reference sequence). Trimming removed 4 bases from V and 4 bases from J; junction bases left unmatched: 11.

This clone was counted only a few times. The chain carries TRBV7-2 and TRBJ1-5, with D unresolved. Germline V gene lookup returns CDR1 SGHTA and CDR2 FQGNSA. The CDR3 is 15 amino acids. The V end was cut by 1 base, the J end by 6 bases, with 13 bases between. The CDR3 region has the DNA TGTGCCAGCAGCTTAGGCCCGCAAACCAGTCAGCCCCAGCATTTT. This gives the protein CASSLGPQTSQPQHF.

The chain employs TRBV19 and TRBJ2-7, with 11 bases fitting TRBD1. Germline lookup yields CDR1 LNHDA and CDR2 SQIVND (reference sequence). Trimming removed 7 bases from V and 3 bases from J; junction bases left unmatched: 8. This CDR3 has 15 amino acids. CDR3 DNA: TGTGCCAGTATGGCCGGGACAGGGGGTCTCTACGAGCAGTACTTC. Translated: CASMAGTGGLYEQYF.

The chain carries TRBV7-9 and TRBJ2-1, with TRBD2 identical over 10 bases. In germline, CDR1 is SEHNR, CDR2 FQNEAQ (reference sequence). V trimming: 5 bases; J trimming: 0 bases; junction bases outside the gene matches: 13. The CDR3 loop spans 19 amino acids. The CDR3 DNA sequence: TGTGCCAGCAGCCGGGGAATGAATAGCGGGGGGTCCTCCTACAATGAGCAGTTCTTC. As protein: CASSRGMNSGGSSYNEQFF.

The chain carries TRBV10-3 and TRBJ1-2; 11 bases are shared with TRBD1. Germline loops: CDR1 ENHRY, CDR2 SYGVKD. The CDR3 totals 14 residues. Trimming removed 8 bases from V and 8 bases from J; junction bases left unmatched: 10. CDR3 region: CAIAGDRGGLGYTF. For the CDR3, the DNA is TGTGCCATCGCAGGGGACAGGGGGGGTTTGGGCTACACCTTC.

V and J are TRBV7-6 and TRBJ1-4, with a possible D match to TRBD1 (5 bases). The germline V and J ends were trimmed by 6 bases and 7 bases, with 15 bases remaining between them. The CDR3 is 14 amino acids. The germline gives CDR1 SGHVS, CDR2 FNYEAQ. As DNA, the CDR3 is TGTGCCAGCAGTAATGGGGGGGTTCGTGAAAAACTGTTTTTT. Protein sequence: CASSNGGVREKLFF.

DNA for the CDR3: TGTGCCAGCAGCGTGGACTTCGCTAGCACAGATACGCAGTATTTT. It encodes CASSVDFASTDTQYF. The V and J genes are TRBV5-6 and TRBJ2-3; a weak D match, TRBD2 (5 bases). CDR1 SGHDT and CDR2 YYEEEE come from the germline V gene. There are 15 residues in the CDR3. Between the trimmed V and J ends, which lost 4 bases and 0 bases, there was a span of 12 bases.